These T cell receptor beta chains were read from a single sample in a study of beta chain features in type 1 diabetes. This table comes from immunoSEQ multiplex PCR, and its TCRdb copy is limited to in-frame clones, with some not included. The sample lists 160,000 or so clones, 63% occurring once. Sequenced input: naive CD4+ T cells from blood. The receptors shown here come from a young man with type 1 diabetes. The CDR3 runs from the conserved cysteine through the conserved F or W. A D gene is named only where the DNA matches it firmly. Part of the rows lack a size; the others show once, few, many or a class for expanded clones.

size: NA
D: TRBD2
V: TRBV25-1
J: TRBJ2-3
CDR3: CASSPGLDPDTQYF
DNA: TGTGCCAGCAGTCCGGGACTAGACCCAGATACGCAGTATTTT

size: NA
D: NA
V: TRBV4-3
J: TRBJ2-3
CDR3: CASSQGTFPHTQYF
DNA: TGCGCCAGCAGCCAAGGGACTTTTCCGCATACGCAGTATTTT

size: NA
D: TRBD2
V: TRBV7-9
J: TRBJ2-5
CDR3: CASSSGLVWETQYF
DNA: TGTGCCAGCAGCTCCGGACTAGTCTGGGAGACCCAGTACTTC

size: NA
D: NA
V: TRBV7-2
J: TRBJ2-1
CDR3: CASSSISDIFYNEQFF
DNA: TGTGCCAGCAGCTCGATTTCGGACATTTTCTACAATGAGCAGTTCTTC

size: few
D: NA
V: TRBV5-6
J: TRBJ2-1
CDR3: CASSLVPGSRYNEQFF
DNA: TGTGCCAGCAGCTTGGTCCCAGGGTCCCGTTACAATGAGCAGTTCTTC

size: NA
D: TRBD1
V: TRBV7-2
J: TRBJ2-1
CDR3: CASSLGTGINEQFF
DNA: TGTGCCAGCAGCTTGGGGACAGGGATAAATGAGCAGTTCTTC

size: NA
D: NA
V: TRBV15
J: TRBJ2-3
CDR3: CATSRDQGADTQYF
DNA: TGTGCCACCAGCAGGGACCAGGGAGCAGATACGCAGTATTTT

size: NA
D: NA
V: TRBV29-1
J: TRBJ2-7
CDR3: CSVDLGFPYEQYF
DNA: TGCAGCGTTGACCTCGGGTTTCCCTACGAGCAGTACTTC

size: NA
D: NA
V: TRBV9
J: TRBJ1-4
CDR3: CASSPAGATNEKLFF
DNA: TGTGCCAGCAGCCCAGCGGGGGCCACTAATGAAAAACTGTTTTTT

size: NA
D: TRBD1
V: TRBV30
J: TRBJ2-5
CDR3: CAWSVRWAGGLEETQYF
DNA: TGTGCCTGGAGTGTAAGGTGGGCAGGGGGCCTCGAAGAGACCCAGTACTTC

size: few
D: NA
V: TRBV9
J: TRBJ2-5
CDR3: CASSVTETQYF
DNA: TGTGCCAGCAGCGTCACAGAGACCCAGTACTTC

size: NA
D: TRBD1
V: TRBV4-1
J: TRBJ2-7
CDR3: CASSQAVGQVPYEQYF
DNA: TGCGCCAGCAGTCAGGCAGTCGGACAGGTCCCCTACGAGCAGTACTTC

size: NA
D: NA
V: TRBV4-1
J: TRBJ2-1
CDR3: CASSQDGFVGRQFF
DNA: TGCGCCAGCAGCCAAGATGGTTTTGTAGGGAGACAGTTCTTC

size: NA
D: NA
V: TRBV7-9
J: TRBJ2-3
CDR3: CASSSTRERRDTQYF
DNA: TGTGCCAGCAGCTCCACGAGGGAGAGGAGAGATACGCAGTATTTT

size: NA
D: TRBD1
V: TRBV7-9
J: TRBJ1-2
CDR3: CASSATGDGYTF
DNA: TGTGCCAGCAGCGCGACAGGGGATGGCTACACCTTC

size: NA
D: NA
V: TRBV10-3
J: TRBJ2-7
CDR3: CAIRAGTSYEQYF
DNA: TGTGCCATCAGGGCAGGAACTTCCTACGAGCAGTACTTC

size: NA
D: TRBD2
V: TRBV5-1
J: TRBJ2-1
CDR3: CASSSGTSSWRQFF
DNA: TGCGCCAGCAGCTCTGGGACTAGCTCCTGGAGACAGTTCTTC

size: NA
D: NA
V: TRBV4-3
J: TRBJ1-2
CDR3: CASSQDTSYGYTF
DNA: TGCGCCAGCAGCCAAGATACCAGCTATGGCTACACCTTC

size: NA
D: NA
V: TRBV27
J: TRBJ2-7
CDR3: CASSLGHDYEQYF
DNA: TGTGCCAGCAGTTTGGGACATGACTACGAGCAGTACTTC

size: NA
D: NA
V: TRBV19
J: TRBJ2-7
CDR3: CASRRDPSYEQYF
DNA: TGTGCCAGCCGTAGGGACCCCAGCTACGAGCAGTACTTC

size: NA
D: NA
V: TRBV4-3
J: TRBJ2-5
CDR3: CASSQDEGAETQYF
DNA: TGCGCCAGCAGCCAAGACGAAGGGGCGGAGACCCAGTACTTC

size: NA
D: NA
V: TRBV13
J: TRBJ2-1
CDR3: CASSLGRWGINNEQFF
DNA: TGTGCCAGCAGCTTAGGCCGGTGGGGGATTAACAATGAGCAGTTCTTC

size: NA
D: NA
V: TRBV18
J: TRBJ2-5
CDR3: CASSPSVLPSPGAQYF
DNA: TGTGCCAGCTCACCATCAGTACTACCCAGTCCAGGTGCCCAGTACTTC

size: NA
D: NA
V: TRBV5-6
J: TRBJ2-1
CDR3: CASRPFQGPSSYNEQFF
DNA: TGTGCCAGCAGACCCTTTCAGGGGCCTAGCTCCTACAATGAGCAGTTCTTC

size: few
D: NA
V: TRBV23-1
J: TRBJ2-5
CDR3: CASSRGAIVETQYF
DNA: TGCGCCAGCAGTCGGGGGGCTATAGTGGAGACCCAGTACTTC

size: NA
D: TRBD2
V: TRBV5-4
J: TRBJ2-3
CDR3: CASSLRLAGGRTDTQYF
DNA: TGTGCCAGCAGCTTGCGGTTAGCGGGGGGCCGGACGGATACGCAGTATTTT

size: once
D: TRBD1
V: TRBV15
J: TRBJ2-7
CDR3: CATSAGQDSSYEQYF
DNA: TGTGCCACCAGCGCGGGACAGGACAGCTCCTACGAGCAGTACTTC

size: NA
D: TRBD1
V: TRBV25-1
J: TRBJ2-2
CDR3: CASSEGQGKAGELFF
DNA: TGTGCCAGCAGTGAAGGACAGGGGAAGGCCGGGGAGCTGTTTTTT

size: NA
D: NA
V: TRBV2
J: TRBJ1-5
CDR3: CASSDWGSNQPQHF
DNA: TGTGCCAGCAGTGATTGGGGTAGCAATCAGCCCCAGCATTTT

size: NA
D: TRBD1
V: TRBV7-2
J: TRBJ2-4
CDR3: CASSLKTGSKNIQYF
DNA: TGTGCCAGCAGCTTAAAGACAGGGTCCAAAAACATTCAGTACTTC

size: once
D: TRBD1
V: TRBV7-2
J: TRBJ1-6
CDR3: CASRTGQGGVSPLHF
DNA: TGTGCCAGCAGGACCGGACAGGGAGGAGTATCACCCCTCCACTTT

size: few
D: NA
V: TRBV30
J: TRBJ1-6
CDR3: CAWTANSPLHF
DNA: TGTGCCTGGACAGCTAATTCACCCCTCCACTTT

size: once
D: TRBD2
V: TRBV7-9
J: TRBJ2-1
CDR3: CASSPGLAVPEFF
DNA: TGTGCCAGCAGCCCCGGACTAGCGGTCCCAGAGTTCTTC

size: NA
D: NA
V: TRBV18
J: TRBJ2-2
CDR3: CASSPEATGELFF
DNA: TGTGCCAGCTCACCAGAGGCCACCGGGGAGCTGTTTTTT

size: NA
D: TRBD2
V: TRBV25-1
J: TRBJ2-1
CDR3: CASSEWEGKFNNEQFF
DNA: TGTGCCAGCAGTGAATGGGAGGGAAAGTTCAACAATGAGCAGTTCTTC

size: once
D: TRBD1
V: TRBV18
J: TRBJ1-2
CDR3: CASSQGTGVGYGYTF
DNA: TGTGCCAGCTCACAAGGGACAGGGGTGGGCTATGGCTACACCTTC

size: NA
D: NA
V: TRBV2
J: TRBJ2-2
CDR3: CASSDPRRGYTGELFF
DNA: TGTGCCAGCAGCGATCCCCGACGCGGTTACACCGGGGAGCTGTTTTTT

size: few
D: TRBD2
V: TRBV29-1
J: TRBJ2-1
CDR3: CSDRIGGAINEQFF
DNA: TGCAGCGACCGTATCGGGGGGGCCATCAATGAGCAGTTCTTC

size: NA
D: TRBD1
V: TRBV29-1
J: TRBJ2-5
CDR3: CSVENQGRQGAGETQYF
DNA: TGCAGCGTTGAAAATCAGGGAAGGCAGGGGGCCGGTGAGACCCAGTACTTC

size: NA
D: NA
V: TRBV30
J: TRBJ2-3
CDR3: CAWSVTATDTQYF
DNA: TGTGCCTGGAGTGTAACCGCCACAGATACGCAGTATTTT

size: NA
D: NA
V: TRBV23-1
J: TRBJ1-5
CDR3: CASSLRDGRSNQPQHF
DNA: TGCGCCAGCAGTCTCCGGGACGGCCGCAGCAATCAGCCCCAGCATTTT

size: NA
D: NA
V: TRBV2
J: TRBJ1-5
CDR3: CASRRDSNQPQHF
DNA: TGTGCCAGCAGACGGGACAGCAATCAGCCCCAGCATTTT

size: few
D: TRBD1
V: TRBV7-9
J: TRBJ2-6
CDR3: CASSDGQELVNVLTF
DNA: TGTGCCAGCAGCGACGGACAGGAGCTGGTCAACGTCCTGACTTTC

size: NA
D: NA
V: TRBV29-1
J: TRBJ1-1
CDR3: CSVAQGMGAFF
DNA: TGCAGCGTGGCTCAGGGGATGGGAGCTTTCTTT

size: NA
D: NA
V: TRBV4-3
J: TRBJ2-7
CDR3: CASSHQRGVNGLDEQYF
DNA: TGCGCCAGCAGCCACCAGAGAGGGGTAAATGGATTGGACGAGCAGTACTTC

size: NA
D: NA
V: TRBV5-1
J: TRBJ2-7
CDR3: CASSRGSIGISYEQYF
DNA: TGCGCCAGCAGCCGGGGTTCAATAGGAATTTCCTACGAGCAGTACTTC

size: NA
D: NA
V: TRBV29-1
J: TRBJ1-4
CDR3: CSVQTSALEKLFF
DNA: TGCAGCGTACAGACATCAGCTCTTGAAAAACTGTTTTTT

size: NA
D: NA
V: TRBV5-1
J: TRBJ2-3
CDR3: CASSLIGTDTQYF
DNA: TGCGCCAGCAGCTTGATCGGCACAGATACGCAGTATTTT

size: few
D: NA
V: TRBV29-1
J: TRBJ1-1
CDR3: CSVSRAQGTEAFF
DNA: TGCAGCGTCTCAAGGGCCCAGGGGACTGAAGCTTTCTTT

size: NA
D: TRBD1
V: TRBV29-1
J: TRBJ1-5
CDR3: CSVAKGQGINQPQHF
DNA: TGCAGCGTTGCGAAGGGACAGGGGATCAATCAGCCCCAGCATTTT

size: NA
D: NA
V: TRBV30
J: TRBJ2-7
CDR3: CAWSQISYEQYF
DNA: TGTGCCTGGAGTCAGATCTCCTACGAGCAGTACTTC

size: few
D: NA
V: TRBV30
J: TRBJ1-2
CDR3: CAWTPLGDKANYGYTF
DNA: TGTGCCTGGACTCCTTTGGGGGACAAAGCTAACTATGGCTACACCTTC

size: few
D: NA
V: TRBV10-3
J: TRBJ2-7
CDR3: CAISESAEYEQYF
DNA: TGTGCCATCAGTGAGTCGGCGGAGTACGAGCAGTACTTC